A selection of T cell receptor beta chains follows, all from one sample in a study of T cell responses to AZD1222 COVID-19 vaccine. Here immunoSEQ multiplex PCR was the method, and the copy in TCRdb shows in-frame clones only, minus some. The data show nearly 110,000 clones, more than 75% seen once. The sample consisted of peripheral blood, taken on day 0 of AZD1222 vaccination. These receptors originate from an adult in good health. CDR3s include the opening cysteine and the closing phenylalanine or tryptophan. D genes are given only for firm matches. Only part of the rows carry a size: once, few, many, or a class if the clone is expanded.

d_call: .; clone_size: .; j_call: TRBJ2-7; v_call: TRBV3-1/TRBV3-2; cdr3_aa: CASSQAAAYEQYF; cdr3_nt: TGTGCCAGCAGCCAAGCGGCAGCCTACGAGCAGTACTTC
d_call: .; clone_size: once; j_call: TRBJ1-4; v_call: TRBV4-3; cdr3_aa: CASSPSPGHINEKLFF; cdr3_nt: TGCGCCAGCAGCCCGAGCCCCGGACACATTAATGAAAAACTGTTTTTT
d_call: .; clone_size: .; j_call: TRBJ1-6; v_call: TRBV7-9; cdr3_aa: CASSSSGPNSPLHF; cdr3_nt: TGTGCCAGCAGCTCCTCCGGTCCGAATTCACCCCTCCACTTT
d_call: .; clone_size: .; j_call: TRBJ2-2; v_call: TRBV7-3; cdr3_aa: CASSSPGNTGELFF; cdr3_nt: TGTGCCAGCAGCTCCCCCGGGAACACCGGGGAGCTGTTTTTT
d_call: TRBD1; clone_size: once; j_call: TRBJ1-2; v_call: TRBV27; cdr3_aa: CASSFRTGWDGYTF; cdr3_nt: TGTGCCAGCAGCTTTAGGACAGGCTGGGATGGCTACACCTTC
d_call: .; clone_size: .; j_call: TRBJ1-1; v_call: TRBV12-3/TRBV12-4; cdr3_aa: CASSLVGGAFF; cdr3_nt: TGTGCCAGCAGTTTAGTAGGGGGAGCTTTCTTT
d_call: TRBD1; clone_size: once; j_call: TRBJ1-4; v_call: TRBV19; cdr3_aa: CASGGQGGEKLFF; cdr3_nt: TGTGCCAGCGGAGGACAGGGAGGGGAAAAACTGTTTTTT
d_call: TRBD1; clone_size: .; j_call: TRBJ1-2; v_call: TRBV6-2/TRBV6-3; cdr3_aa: CASSLTPDRGGGYTF; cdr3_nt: TGTGCCAGCAGTCTTACACCGGACAGGGGTGGTGGCTACACCTTC
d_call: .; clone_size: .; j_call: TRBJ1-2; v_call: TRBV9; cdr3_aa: CASSVEIGGRRDGYTF; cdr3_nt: TGTGCCAGCAGCGTAGAGATTGGCGGACGGAGAGATGGCTACACCTTC
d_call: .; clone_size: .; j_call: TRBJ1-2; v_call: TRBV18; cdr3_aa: CASSRWSGRNYGYTF; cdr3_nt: TGTGCCAGCTCACGATGGAGCGGGCGTAACTATGGCTACACCTTC
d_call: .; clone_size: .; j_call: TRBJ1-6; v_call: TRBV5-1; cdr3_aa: CASSLGTDSGSPLHF; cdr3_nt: TGCGCCAGCAGCTTGGGCACCGATTCAGGTTCACCCCTCCACTTT
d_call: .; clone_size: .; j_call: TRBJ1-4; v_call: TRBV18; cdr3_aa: CASSPRGGGDEKLFF; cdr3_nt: TGTGCCAGCTCACCCCGCGGGGGCGGCGATGAAAAACTGTTTTTT
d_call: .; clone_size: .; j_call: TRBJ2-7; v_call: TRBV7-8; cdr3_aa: CASSLFGTRSSYEQYF; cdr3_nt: TGTGCCAGCAGCTTATTTGGGACGAGGAGCTCCTACGAGCAGTACTTC
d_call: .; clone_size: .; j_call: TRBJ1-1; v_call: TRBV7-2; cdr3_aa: CASSPDRMNTEAFF; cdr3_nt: TGTGCCAGCAGCCCAGACAGGATGAACACTGAAGCTTTCTTT
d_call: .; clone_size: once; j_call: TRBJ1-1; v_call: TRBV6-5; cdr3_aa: CASRPNVRVEAFF; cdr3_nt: TGTGCCAGCAGACCTAACGTTAGGGTTGAAGCTTTCTTT
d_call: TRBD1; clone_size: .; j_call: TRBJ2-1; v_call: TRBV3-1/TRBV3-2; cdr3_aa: CASSKRTRTGKNLNNEQFF; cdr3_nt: TGTGCCAGCAGCAAACGGACTCGGACAGGGAAAAATCTCAACAATGAGCAGTTCTTC
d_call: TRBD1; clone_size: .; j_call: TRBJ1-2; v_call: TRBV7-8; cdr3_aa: CASSPGTGYGYTF; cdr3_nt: TGTGCCAGCAGCCCGGGGACAGGGTATGGCTACACCTTC
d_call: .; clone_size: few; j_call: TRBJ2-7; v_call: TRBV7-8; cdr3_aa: CASSSGPTAYEQYF; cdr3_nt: TGTGCCAGCAGCTCGGGCCCCACCGCTTACGAGCAGTACTTC
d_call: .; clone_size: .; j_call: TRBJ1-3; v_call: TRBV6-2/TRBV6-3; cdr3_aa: CASSAGLSSGNTIYF; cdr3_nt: TGTGCCAGCAGTGCGGGACTGAGCTCTGGAAACACCATATATTTT
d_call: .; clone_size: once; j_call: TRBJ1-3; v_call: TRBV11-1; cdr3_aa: CASSPRTLGNTIYF; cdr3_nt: TGTGCCAGCAGCCCAAGGACCCTTGGAAACACCATATATTTT
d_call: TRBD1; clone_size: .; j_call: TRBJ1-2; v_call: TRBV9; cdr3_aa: CASSDRTGGAGGYTF; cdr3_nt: TGTGCCAGCAGCGATAGGACAGGGGGCGCGGGTGGCTACACCTTC
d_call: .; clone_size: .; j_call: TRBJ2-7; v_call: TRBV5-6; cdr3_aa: CASSLVPTGEQYF; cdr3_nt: TGTGCCAGCAGCTTGGTCCCTACGGGCGAGCAGTACTTC
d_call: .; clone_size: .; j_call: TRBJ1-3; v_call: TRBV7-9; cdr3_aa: CASSLDAGSGNTIYF; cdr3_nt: TGTGCCAGCAGCTTAGATGCGGGATCTGGAAACACCATATATTTT
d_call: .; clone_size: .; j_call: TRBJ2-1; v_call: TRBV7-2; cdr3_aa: CASSLDPFGEQFF; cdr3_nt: TGTGCCAGCAGCTTAGACCCGTTCGGGGAGCAGTTCTTC
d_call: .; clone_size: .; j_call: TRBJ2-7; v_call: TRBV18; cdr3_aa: CASSGTGFEQYF; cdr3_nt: TGTGCCAGCTCAGGAACAGGGTTTGAGCAGTACTTC
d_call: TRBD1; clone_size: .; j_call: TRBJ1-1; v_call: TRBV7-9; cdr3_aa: CASSFDRDAEAFF; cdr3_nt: TGTGCCAGCAGCTTTGACAGGGACGCTGAAGCTTTCTTT
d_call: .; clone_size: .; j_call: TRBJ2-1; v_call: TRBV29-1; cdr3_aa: CSVDLGSYNEQFF; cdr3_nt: TGCAGCGTTGATCTGGGGTCCTACAATGAGCAGTTCTTC
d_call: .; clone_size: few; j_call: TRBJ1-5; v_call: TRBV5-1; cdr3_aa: CASSPGTYGNQPQHF; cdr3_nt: TGCGCCAGCAGCCCAGGGACATACGGCAATCAGCCCCAGCATTTT
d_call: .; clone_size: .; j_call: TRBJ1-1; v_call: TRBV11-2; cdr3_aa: CASSESRTDTEAFF; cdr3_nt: TGTGCCAGCAGCGAGTCCCGGACAGACACTGAAGCTTTCTTT
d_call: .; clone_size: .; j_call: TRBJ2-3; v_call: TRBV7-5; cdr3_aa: CARSSRRGQGTDTQYF; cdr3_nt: TGTGCCAGAAGTTCCCGACGGGGACAGGGAACCGATACGCAGTATTTT
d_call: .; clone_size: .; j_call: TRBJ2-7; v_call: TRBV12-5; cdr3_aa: CASGLMYEQYF; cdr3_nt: TGTGCTAGTGGTTTAATGTACGAGCAGTACTTC
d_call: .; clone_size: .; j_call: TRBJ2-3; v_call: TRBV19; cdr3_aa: CASSGATDTQYF; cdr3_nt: TGTGCCAGTAGTGGGGCCACAGATACGCAGTATTTT
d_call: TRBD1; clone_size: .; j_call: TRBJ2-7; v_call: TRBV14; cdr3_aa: CASSLFQGAYEQYF; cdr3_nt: TGTGCCAGCAGCCTTTTTCAGGGGGCCTACGAGCAGTACTTC
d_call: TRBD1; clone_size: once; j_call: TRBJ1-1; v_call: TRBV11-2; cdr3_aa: CASSPWGQGEAFF; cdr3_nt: TGTGCCAGCAGCCCTTGGGGACAGGGTGAAGCTTTCTTT
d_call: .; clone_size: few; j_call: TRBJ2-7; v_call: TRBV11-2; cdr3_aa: CASSLGGMGSYEQYF; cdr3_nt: TGTGCCAGCAGCTTAGGCGGGATGGGGTCCTACGAGCAGTACTTC
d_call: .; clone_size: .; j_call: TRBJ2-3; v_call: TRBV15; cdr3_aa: CATSRAPVGGRDTQYF; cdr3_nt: TGTGCCACCAGCAGAGCCCCGGTGGGGGGCAGGGATACGCAGTATTTT